The TCR beta chain under discussion was sequenced for a study of CD8 T cells in ankylosing spondylitis. By quantitative 5'-RACE with molecular barcodes, the TCR beta libraries were made. MiXCR, run by TCRdb on the 5' RACE reads, gives a single entry per CDR3 protein. The table shows about 130,000 distinct CDR3 sequences, with more than 5.5% occurring only once. Germline V gene lookup returns CDR1 MNHNS and CDR2 SASEGT. V was pared by 4 bases and J by 1 base, with 19 bases between. The CDR3 is 17 residues long. General study points: What appeared characteristic of ankylosing spondylitis blood was a TCR beta motif of under 10 highly homologous variants. Researchers reportedly found disease-linked clones significantly enriched in matched ankylosing spondylitis synovial fluid.

Ten or more counts support this clonotype. Its antigen is not identified. The sequencing input was blood, either unsorted or a sorted T cell fraction (not recorded which). The TCR originated in a female donor with ankylosing spondylitis or in good health (not recorded which). This chain joins TRBV6-1 and TRBJ1-1; TRBD1 might be the D (5 bases). Here the CDR3 reads CASSGYHAQVSNTEAFF. The CDR3 bases are TGTGCCAGCAGTGGCTACCATGCACAGGTCTCGAACACTGAAGCTTTCTTT.